In its sample, the clone carrying this TCR beta chain was seen a few times. Antigen specificity is unknown. The sample comes from a study of T cells after yellow fever vaccination. V was cut by 2 bases and J by 5 bases, with 15 bases left in between. The CDR3 contains 15 residues. Germline values: CDR1 SGHTA, CDR2 FQGTGA. Study findings and constraints: The secondary response was weaker, and its peak arrived faster, on day 5 versus 15. In post-booster samples, most primary-vaccination clones reappeared (just under 98% CD4, around 87% CD8). Contamination of FACS-sorted repertoires by abundant clonotypes from the bulk population could occur.

By 5'RACE template switching, TCR cDNA was produced, with a universal primer site and UMIs added in the process. TCRdb fed the 5' RACE reads into MiXCR, producing one record per CDR3 protein. The table includes fewer than 400,000 distinct CDR3 sequences, around 6.4% detected once. The sample in question was PBMCs, obtained 5 days after the yellow fever booster vaccination. This chain joins TRBV7-3 and TRBJ1-2; D possibly corresponds to TRBD1 (5 bases). The source of this sequence is a man aged 30 to 39 who received the YFV17D yellow fever vaccine. In nucleotides, the CDR3 is TGTGCCAGCAGCTTACGAGCCAGCAGGGATTATGGCTACACCTTC. This encodes CASSLRASRDYGYTF. Complete variable domain (other parts from reference TRBV7-3 and TRBJ1-2): GAGVSQTPSNKVTEKGKYVELRCDPISGHTALYWYRQSLGQGPEFLIYFQGTGAADDSGLPNDRFFAVRPEGSVSTLKIQRTERGDSAVYLCASSLRASRDYGYTFGSGTRLTVV.